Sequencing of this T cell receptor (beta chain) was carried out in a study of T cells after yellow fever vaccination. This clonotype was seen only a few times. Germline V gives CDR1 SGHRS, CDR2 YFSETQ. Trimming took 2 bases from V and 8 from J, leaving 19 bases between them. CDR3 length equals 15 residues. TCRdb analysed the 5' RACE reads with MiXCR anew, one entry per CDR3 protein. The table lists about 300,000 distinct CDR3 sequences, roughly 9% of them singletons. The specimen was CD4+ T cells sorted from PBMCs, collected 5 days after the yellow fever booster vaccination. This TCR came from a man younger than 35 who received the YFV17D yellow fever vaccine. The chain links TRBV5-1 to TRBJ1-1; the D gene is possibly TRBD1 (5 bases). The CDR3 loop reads CASSFSDSDVAEAFF. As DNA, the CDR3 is TGCGCCAGCAGCTTCTCTGACAGCGACGTTGCCGAAGCTTTCTTT.